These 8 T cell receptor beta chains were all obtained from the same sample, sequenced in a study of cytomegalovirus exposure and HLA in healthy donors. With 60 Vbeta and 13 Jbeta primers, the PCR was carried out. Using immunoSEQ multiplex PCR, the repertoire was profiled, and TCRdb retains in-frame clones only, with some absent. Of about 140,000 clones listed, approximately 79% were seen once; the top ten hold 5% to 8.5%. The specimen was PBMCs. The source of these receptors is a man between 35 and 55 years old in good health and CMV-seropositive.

The CDR3 DNA follows: TGTGCCAGCAGCTTAGCGTTGGCGGGTCCCAACACCGGGGAGCTGTTTTTT. The encoded protein is CASSLALAGPNTGELFF. The rearrangement joins TRBV7-9 to TRBJ2-2, with TRBD2 as a possible D gene (5 bases). This CDR3 has 17 amino acids. Germline V CDR1 and CDR2: SEHNR, FQNEAQ (reference sequence). Trimming cost V 0 bases and J 2 bases, with 13 bases left between them.

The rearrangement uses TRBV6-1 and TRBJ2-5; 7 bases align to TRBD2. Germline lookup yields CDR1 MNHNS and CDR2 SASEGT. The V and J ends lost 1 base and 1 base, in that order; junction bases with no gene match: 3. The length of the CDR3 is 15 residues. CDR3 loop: CASSEEGGSQETQYF. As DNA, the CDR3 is TGTGCCAGCAGTGAAGAGGGCGGGAGCCAAGAGACCCAGTACTTC.

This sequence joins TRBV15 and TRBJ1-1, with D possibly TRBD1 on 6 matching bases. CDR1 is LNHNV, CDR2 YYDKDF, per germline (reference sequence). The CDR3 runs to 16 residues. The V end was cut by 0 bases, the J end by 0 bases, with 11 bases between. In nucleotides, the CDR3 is TGTGCCACCAGCAGAGATAGTACAGGGATGAACACTGAAGCTTTCTTT. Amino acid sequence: CATSRDSTGMNTEAFF.

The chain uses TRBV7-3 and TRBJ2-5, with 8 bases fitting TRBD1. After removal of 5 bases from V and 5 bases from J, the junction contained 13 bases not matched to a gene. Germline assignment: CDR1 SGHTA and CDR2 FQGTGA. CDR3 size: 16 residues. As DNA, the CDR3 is TGTGCCAGCAGCCCGGACCACCGGACAGGGCTCGAGACCCAGTACTTC. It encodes CASSPDHRTGLETQYF.

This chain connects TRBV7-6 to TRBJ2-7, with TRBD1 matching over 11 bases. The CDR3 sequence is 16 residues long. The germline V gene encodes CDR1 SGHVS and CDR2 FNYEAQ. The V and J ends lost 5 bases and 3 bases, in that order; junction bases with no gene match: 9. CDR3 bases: TGTGCCAGCAGCCTTATAGGACAGGGGGCATTCTACGAGCAGTACTTC. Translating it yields CASSLIGQGAFYEQYF.

This CDR3 reads CASSTSSGTENTEAFF. The CDR3 region has the DNA TGTGCCAGCAGCACCTCCTCCGGGACTGAGAACACTGAAGCTTTCTTT. This chain links TRBV21-1 with TRBJ1-1. TRBV21-1 is shown as a pseudogene. This CDR3 is built from 16 residues.

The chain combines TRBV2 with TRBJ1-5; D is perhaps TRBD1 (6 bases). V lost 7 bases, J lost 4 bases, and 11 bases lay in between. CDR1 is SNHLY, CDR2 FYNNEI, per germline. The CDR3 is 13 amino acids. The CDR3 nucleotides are TGTGCCAGCATTCGGGACATAAATCAGCCCCAGCATTTT. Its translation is CASIRDINQPQHF. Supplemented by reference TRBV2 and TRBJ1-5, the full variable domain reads EPEVTQTPSHQVTQMGQEVILRCVPISNHLYFYWYRQILGQKVEFLVSFYNNEISEKSEIFDDQFSVERPDGSNFTLKIRSTKLEDSAMYFCASIRDINQPQHFGDGTRLSIL.

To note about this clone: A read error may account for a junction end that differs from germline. CDR3 bases: TGTTCCAGCAGCGCGACGGGAGACATTCAGTACTTC. As protein: CSSSATGDIQYF. This rearrangement joins TRBV7-9 to TRBJ2-4, with D possibly being TRBD2 (6 bases). From germline, CDR1 is SEHNR and CDR2 FQNEAQ (reference sequence). The CDR3 covers 12 residues.